This T cell receptor (beta chain) emerged from a study of PD-1 blockade in mismatch repair-deficient tumors. Study-level background: Enrolled about 2013-2017, patients had progressing, pretreated mismatch repair-deficient cancers of 11 to 13 types. Overall study findings and caveats: Tumor-resident clones, often absent from pretreatment blood, expanded after pembrolizumab and then contracted.

Sequencing was performed with immunoSEQ multiplex PCR; in TCRdb, only in-frame clones are kept and a portion is missing. This sample has roughly 120,000 clones, with around nine tenths found just once. V was trimmed by 3 bases and J by 0 bases, leaving 15 bases between them. This CDR3 is built from 16 residues. From germline, CDR1 is SGHNT and CDR2 YYREEE (reference sequence). All patients were mismatch repair deficient, assessed by either PCR or immunohistochemistry. Three pembrolizumab responders had their TCRs sequenced. As for this clone: What it binds is unknown.

This clonotype was obtained from an adult with mismatch repair-deficient cancer. Sequencing was performed on peripheral blood, taken approximately 70 weeks after starting pembrolizumab. The chain recombines TRBV5-4 with TRBJ1-1, with D possibly TRBD1 on 6 matching bases. In DNA form, the CDR3 reads TGTGCCAGCAGCTACGAGGGGGTAAAAATGAACACTGAAGCTTTCTTT. This encodes CASSYEGVKMNTEAFF. Filled out from reference TRBV5-4 and TRBJ1-1, the complete variable domain reads ETGVTQSPTHLIKTRGQQVTLRCSSQSGHNTVSWYQQALGQGPQFIFQYYREEENGRGNFPPRFSGLQFPNYSSELNVNALELDDSALYLCASSYEGVKMNTEAFFGQGTRLTVV.